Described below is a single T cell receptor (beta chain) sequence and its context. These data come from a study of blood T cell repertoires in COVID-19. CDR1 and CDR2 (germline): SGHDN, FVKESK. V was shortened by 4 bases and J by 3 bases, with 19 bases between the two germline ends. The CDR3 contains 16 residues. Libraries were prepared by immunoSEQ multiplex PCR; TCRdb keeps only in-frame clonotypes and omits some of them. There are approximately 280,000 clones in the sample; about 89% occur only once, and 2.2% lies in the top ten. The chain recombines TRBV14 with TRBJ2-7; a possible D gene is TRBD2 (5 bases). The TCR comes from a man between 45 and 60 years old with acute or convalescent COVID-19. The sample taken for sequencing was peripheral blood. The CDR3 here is CASSPWGVQAVYEQYF. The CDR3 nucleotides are TGTGCCAGCAGCCCCTGGGGAGTGCAGGCGGTCTACGAGCAGTACTTC.